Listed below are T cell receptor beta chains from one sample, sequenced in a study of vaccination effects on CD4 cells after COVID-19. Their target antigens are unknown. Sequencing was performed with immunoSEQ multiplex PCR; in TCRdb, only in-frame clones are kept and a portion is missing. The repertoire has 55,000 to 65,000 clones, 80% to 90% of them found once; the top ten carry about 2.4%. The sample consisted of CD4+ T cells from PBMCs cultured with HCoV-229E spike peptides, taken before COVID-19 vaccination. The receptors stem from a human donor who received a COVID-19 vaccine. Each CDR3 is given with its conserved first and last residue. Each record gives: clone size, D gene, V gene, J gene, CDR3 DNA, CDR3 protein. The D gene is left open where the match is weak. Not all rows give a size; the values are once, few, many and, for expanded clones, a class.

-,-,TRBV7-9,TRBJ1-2,TGTGCCAGCAGCTTAGCGCAAAGGGGTCGGGATGGCTACACCTTC,CASSLAQRGRDGYTF
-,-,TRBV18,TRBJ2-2,TGTGCCAGCTCACCACGGCGTGAGTCCGGGGAGCTGTTTTTT,CASSPRRESGELFF
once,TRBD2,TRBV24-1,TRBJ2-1,TGTGCCACCGGGGGGGGCTCCTACAATGAGCAGTTCTTC,CATGGGSYNEQFF
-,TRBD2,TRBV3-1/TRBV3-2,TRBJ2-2,TGTGCCAGCAGCCAAGATAGGGCTAGCGGGGGGTACACCGGGGAGCTGTTTTTT,CASSQDRASGGYTGELFF
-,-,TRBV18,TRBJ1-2,TGTGCCAGCTCTGAAGGGTCTGCTGGGTATGGCTACACCTTC,CASSEGSAGYGYTF
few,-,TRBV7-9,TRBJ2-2,TGTGCCAGCAGTCGGTGGCAGAACGGGGAGCTGTTTTTT,CASSRWQNGELFF
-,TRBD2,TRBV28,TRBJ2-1,TGTGCCAGCAGTTTCCCCTTTAGGGCTAGCGGGGGTCTTGAGCAGTTCTTC,CASSFPFRASGGLEQFF
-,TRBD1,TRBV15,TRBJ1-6,TGTGCCACCAGCAGAGATCCCTTCGACAGGGGAAAGTCACCCCTCCACTTT,CATSRDPFDRGKSPLHF
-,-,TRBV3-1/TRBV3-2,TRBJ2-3,TGTGCCAGCAGCCAAGGGACCCTCGCCTCCACAGATACGCAGTATTTT,CASSQGTLASTDTQYF
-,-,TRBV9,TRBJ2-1,TGTGCCAGCAGCGTAGCACCCCAGGGGAATGAGCAGTTCTTC,CASSVAPQGNEQFF